This record looks at one T cell receptor (beta chain) sequence and its context. Trimming took off 1 base at V and 3 bases at J, with 4 bases between the two ends. The germline gives CDR1 SEHNR, CDR2 FQNEAQ (reference sequence). The CDR3 has 12 residues. Per the original methods: By means of reference gene primer amplification, nucleated cell counts were estimated. TCRdb's table, derived via immunoSEQ multiplex PCR, lists solely in-frame clones and lacks some. V and J calls and clone size come straight from that table; D and trimming were deduced from the DNA. The data hold around 200,000 clones, with 79% observed a single time. This specimen belongs to a study of blood T cell repertoires in COVID-19. Study background: Italy, Spain and the United States were the sources of the convalescent and acute COVID-19 samples. In each case, the material was cDNA or gDNA derived from T cells, B-cell-depleted T cells, or PBMCs.

It was during active infection that Seattle patients were enrolled and then longitudinally followed. The receptor comes from a woman between 40 and 55 years old with COVID-19, enrolled during active disease. The V gene is TRBV7-9, the J gene TRBJ2-7; D unresolved. The sample taken for sequencing was peripheral blood. CDR3 DNA: TGTGCCAGCAGCTTAGACATCTACGAGCAGTACTTC. It is translated as CASSLDIYEQYF.